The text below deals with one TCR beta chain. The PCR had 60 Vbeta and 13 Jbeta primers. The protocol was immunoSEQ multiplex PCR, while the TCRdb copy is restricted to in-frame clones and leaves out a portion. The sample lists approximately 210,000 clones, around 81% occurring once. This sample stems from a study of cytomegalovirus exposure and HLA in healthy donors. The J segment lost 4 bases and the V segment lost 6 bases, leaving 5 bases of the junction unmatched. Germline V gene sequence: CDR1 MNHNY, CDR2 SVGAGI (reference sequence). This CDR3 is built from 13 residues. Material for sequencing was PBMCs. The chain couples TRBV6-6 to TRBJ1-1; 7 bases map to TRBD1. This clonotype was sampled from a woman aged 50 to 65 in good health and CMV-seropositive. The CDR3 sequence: CASSHGQVTEAFF. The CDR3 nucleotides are TGTGCCAGCAGCCACGGACAGGTCACTGAAGCTTTCTTT.